The clone carrying this T cell receptor beta chain appeared a few times. All patients were treatment-naive before thyroid surgery. This specimen comes from a study of metastatic and nonmetastatic thyroid tumors. Study context: Malignant thyroid and benign thyroid patients provided blood and tumor or nodule tissue whose repertoires were compared.

TCRdb reprocessed the PCR reads via MiXCR. The data contain around 21,000 clones, roughly 18% of them seen just once; the ten biggest clones take up around 20%. The germline V gene encodes CDR1 MDHEN and CDR2 SYDVKM. This CDR3 is 14 amino acids long. V dropped 6 bases and J dropped 4; count of bases not matched to a gene: 7. The sequence was obtained from a male donor with papillary thyroid cancer or a benign thyroid nodule (not recorded which). Some clones in this sample may be carry-over from other donors' samples. The gene calls are TRBV28 and TRBJ2-7, with TRBD1 identical over 9 bases. The specimen was blood. This CDR3 is CASSRGGTGYEQYF. In DNA, the CDR3 is TGTGCCAGCAGCAGAGGGGGGACAGGGTACGAGCAGTACTTC.